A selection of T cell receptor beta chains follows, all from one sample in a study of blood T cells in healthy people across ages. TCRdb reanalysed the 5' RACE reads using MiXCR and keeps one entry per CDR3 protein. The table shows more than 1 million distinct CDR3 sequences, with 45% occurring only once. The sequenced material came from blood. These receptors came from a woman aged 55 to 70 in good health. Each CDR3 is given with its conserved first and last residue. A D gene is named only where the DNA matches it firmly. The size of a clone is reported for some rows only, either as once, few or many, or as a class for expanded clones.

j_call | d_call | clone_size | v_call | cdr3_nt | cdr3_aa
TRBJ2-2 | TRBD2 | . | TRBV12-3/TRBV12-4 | TGTGCCAGCAGGCCGGGACTAGCGCACACCGGGGAGCTGTTTTTT | CASRPGLAHTGELFF
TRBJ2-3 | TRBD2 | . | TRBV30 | TGTGCCTGGAAAGGCGACGGGGGGACGCGGGTCGATACGCAGTATTTT | CAWKGDGGTRVDTQYF
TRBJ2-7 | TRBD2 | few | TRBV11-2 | TGTGCCAGCAGCGCCAGACTAGCGCGGGCTCACGAGCAGTACTTC | CASSARLARAHEQYF
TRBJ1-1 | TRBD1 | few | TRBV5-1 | TGCGCCAGCAGCTGGGGGACAGGGGGCCTGAACACTGAAGCTTTCTTT | CASSWGTGGLNTEAFF
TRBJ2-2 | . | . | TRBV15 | TGTGCCACCAGCAGTGGTATCAGAAGGGAAAGGAAGTTTTTT | CATSSGIRRERKFF
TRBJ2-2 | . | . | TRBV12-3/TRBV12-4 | TGTGCCAGCAGCTTAACGGGTGCGAACACCGGGGAGCTGTTTTTT | CASSLTGANTGELFF
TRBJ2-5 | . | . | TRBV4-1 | TGCGCCAGCAGCCAAGATGAAGAGGAGACCCAGTACTTC | CASSQDEEETQYF
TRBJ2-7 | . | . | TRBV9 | TGTGCCAGCAGCTCGCTCGGGGGCTCTCTTGTGGGTGAGCAGTACTTC | CASSSLGGSLVGEQYF
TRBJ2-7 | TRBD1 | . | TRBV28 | TGTGCCACCAAAGTCCGGGACAGACCCTACGAGCAGTACTTC | CATKVRDRPYEQYF
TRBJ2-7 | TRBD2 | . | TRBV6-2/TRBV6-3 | TGTGCCAGCTCCCCTAGCGGGAGTTATAAGGCCGAGCAGTACTTC | CASSPSGSYKAEQYF
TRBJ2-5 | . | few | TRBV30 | TGTGCCTGGAGTGGTAAGACCCAGTACTTC | CAWSGKTQYF
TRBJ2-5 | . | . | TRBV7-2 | TGTGCCAGCAGCTGGGCAGGACGAGTGAAAGAGACCCAGTACTTC | CASSWAGRVKETQYF
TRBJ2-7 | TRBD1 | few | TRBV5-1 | TGCGCCAGCAGCGACGGACAGGGCCTGATCTCTTGGTACGAGCAGTACTTC | CASSDGQGLISWYEQYF
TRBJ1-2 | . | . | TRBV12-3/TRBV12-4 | TGTGCCAGCAGCCTTGGCGGGATAGGCTACACCTTC | CASSLGGIGYTF
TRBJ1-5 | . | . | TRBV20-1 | TGCAGTGCTAGATCGGGGGGCCTATGGTACAGCAATCAGCCCCAGCATTTT | CSARSGGLWYSNQPQHF
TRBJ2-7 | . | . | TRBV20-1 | TGCAGTGCTAGCGGGCAGGGGAGAGGTTACGAGCAGTACTTC | CSASGQGRGYEQYF
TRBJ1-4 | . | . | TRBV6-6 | TGTGCCAGCATAACGGGGCGGGGTGAAAAACTGTTTTTT | CASITGRGEKLFF
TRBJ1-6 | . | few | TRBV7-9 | TGTGCCAGCAGCTTTATGGGGCTCCATAATTCACCCCTCCACTTT | CASSFMGLHNSPLHF
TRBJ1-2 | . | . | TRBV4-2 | TGTGCCAGCAGCCGAGAAGTAGGGGGGGGCTACACCTTC | CASSREVGGGYTF
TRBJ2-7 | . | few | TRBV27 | TGTGCCAGCAGTTTTGATGGAAGCGGTGCCTACGAGCAGTACTTC | CASSFDGSGAYEQYF
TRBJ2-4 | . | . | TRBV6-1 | TGTGCCAACAGTGGACAGAAAGCCAAAAACATTCAGTACTTC | CANSGQKAKNIQYF
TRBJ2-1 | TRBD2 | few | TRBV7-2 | TGTGCCAGCAGCCTGGAGCCTAGCGGGAGGCTGTATGAGCAGTTCTTC | CASSLEPSGRLYEQFF
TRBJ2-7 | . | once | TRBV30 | TGTGCCTGGAGTCTAGGTGCAGGGTCGCCTGAGCAGTACTTC | CAWSLGAGSPEQYF
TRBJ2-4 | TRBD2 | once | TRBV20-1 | TGCAGTGCCACCGGAGCGGGGGGGAATAACATTCAGTACTTC | CSATGAGGNNIQYF
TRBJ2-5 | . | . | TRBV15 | TGTGCCACCAGCAGAGCGGGGGTTGGGACGAGAGAGACCCAGTACTTC | CATSRAGVGTRETQYF
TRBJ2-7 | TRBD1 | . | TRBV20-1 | TGCAGTGCTAGAGATCGCGACGCAGGACAGGGGCTTACCTACGAGCAGTACTTC | CSARDRDAGQGLTYEQYF
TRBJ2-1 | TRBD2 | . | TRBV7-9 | TGTGCCAGCAACCTCCTAGCGGGAGGTTCCTACAATGAGCAGTTCTTC | CASNLLAGGSYNEQFF
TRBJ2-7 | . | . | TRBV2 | TGTGCCAGCAGTGACCTCAGGGCGTACGAGCAGTACTTC | CASSDLRAYEQYF
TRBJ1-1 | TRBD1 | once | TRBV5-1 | TGCGCCAGCAGCTTGGAGGACAGGGGGCGTTTGAACACTGAAGCTTTCTTT | CASSLEDRGRLNTEAFF
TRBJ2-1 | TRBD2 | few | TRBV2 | TGTGCCAGCAGGGCTCCCGGGACTAGCAGTAAGGGTGAGCAGTTCTTC | CASRAPGTSSKGEQFF
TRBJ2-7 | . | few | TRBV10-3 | TGTGCCATCAGTGAAGTTGGTACGTCGGCAGGGTTCTCCTACGAGCAGTACTTC | CAISEVGTSAGFSYEQYF
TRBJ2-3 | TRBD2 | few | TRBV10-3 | TGTGCCATCATGGAGGGACTAGCGGGAGCAGATACGCAGTATTTT | CAIMEGLAGADTQYF
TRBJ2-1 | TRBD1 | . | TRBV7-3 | TGTGCCAGCAGCTCGCCGACAGGGCGGAATGAGCAGTTCTTC | CASSSPTGRNEQFF
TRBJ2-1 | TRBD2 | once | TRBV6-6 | TGTGCCAGCAGAATCGGGACTAGCGGGTGGCATAATGAGCAGTTCTTC | CASRIGTSGWHNEQFF
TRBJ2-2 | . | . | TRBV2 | TGTGCCAGCGCTGGCACCGGGGAGCTGTTTTTT | CASAGTGELFF
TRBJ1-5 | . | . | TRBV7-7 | TGTGCCAGCAGCGTATATGAGGATCAGCCCCAGCATTTT | CASSVYEDQPQHF
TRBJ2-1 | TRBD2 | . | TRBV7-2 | TGTGCCAGCAGCTTACAGGGAGGGGTTGAGCAGTTCTTC | CASSLQGGVEQFF
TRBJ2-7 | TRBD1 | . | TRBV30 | TGTGCCTGGACGACCGGGACAGGGCGGAACGAGCAGTACTTC | CAWTTGTGRNEQYF
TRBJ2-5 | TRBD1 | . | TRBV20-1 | TGCAGTGCGTCCAAGGGGGCTAGACGTTTGCGAGAGCAGTACTTC | CSASKGARRLREQYF
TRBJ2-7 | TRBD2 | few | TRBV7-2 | TGTGCCAGCAGCTTAGGACTAGCGGGCTTCTACGAGCAGTACTTC | CASSLGLAGFYEQYF
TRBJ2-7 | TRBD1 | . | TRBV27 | TGTGCCAGCACCTACAGGGGGCTCTACGAGCAGTACTTC | CASTYRGLYEQYF
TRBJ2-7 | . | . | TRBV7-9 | TGTGCCAGCAGCTTATTCCAGGGAGCAGACTCCTACGAGCAGTACTTC | CASSLFQGADSYEQYF
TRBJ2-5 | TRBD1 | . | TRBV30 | TGTGCCTGGAGTGCGGGACAGAACTACCAAGCGACCCAGTACTTC | CAWSAGQNYQATQYF
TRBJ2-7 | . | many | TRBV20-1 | TGCAGTGCTAGAGACCCGTTCAGCTACGAGCAGTACTTC | CSARDPFSYEQYF
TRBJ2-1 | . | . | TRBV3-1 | TGTGCCAGCAGCCAAGATGATTTGTTACTAAACGAACGGTTCTTC | CASSQDDLLLNERFF
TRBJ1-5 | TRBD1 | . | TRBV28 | TGTGCCAGCAGTCTGACAGGGAAGGGGCAGCCCCAGCATTTT | CASSLTGKGQPQHF
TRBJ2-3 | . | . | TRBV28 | TGTGCCAGCAGTTTAGTTAGCGGTGGCCGTTCCACAGATACGCAGTATTTT | CASSLVSGGRSTDTQYF
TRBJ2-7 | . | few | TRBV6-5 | TGTGCCAGCAGTTTTCAGGGGTTACACTACGAGCAGTACTTC | CASSFQGLHYEQYF